This T cell receptor (beta chain) appears in the sequencing data of a study of cytomegalovirus exposure and HLA in healthy donors. Primers for the PCR totalled 60 Vbeta and 13 Jbeta. The method was immunoSEQ multiplex PCR; TCRdb's version includes in-frame clones alone and lacks a portion of them. The sample lists fewer than 70,000 clones; about 80% were seen once. Sequencing was performed on PBMCs. This clonotype was sampled from a man aged 35 to 55 in good health and CMV-seronegative.

The CDR3 DNA reads TGTGCCAGCAGCCAAGTAATAGGGAGAAACACTGAAGCTTTCTTT. It encodes CASSQVIGRNTEAFF. The rearrangement joins TRBV14 to TRBJ1-1; D is ambiguous. This CDR3 has 15 amino acids. V was shortened by 1 base and J by 2 bases, with 11 bases between the two germline ends. Germline loops: CDR1 SGHDN, CDR2 FVKESK.